This entry features one T cell receptor (beta chain) sequence. Its antigen is currently not known. No base qualities exist here, and no much larger clone lies one base off it. Amplification of TCR beta CDR3 regions was carried out from RNA transcripts. A first-round RT-PCR of the TCR CDR3 used the HTBI primer set with the Qiagen OneStep RT-PCR kit. A second multiplex PCR round built the libraries, followed by size selection and purification. The libraries were sequenced on an Illumina HiSeq2000 using paired-end 100 bp reads. On the study's bioinformatics: SOAPnuke was used to process the raw data, with reads discarded if the reads contained adapters or uncalled bases, had a mean Phred below 15, or lacked an exact constant-primer or identifier match. High-quality paired reads were merged with COPE v1.2.5, and unique nucleotide sequences were defined as clonotypes. MiTCR v1.1 was used to align clonotypes to the IMGT TRBV, TRBD and TRBJ reference segments. The analysis was restricted to V-J combinations with a frequency above 0.0001, which together covered roughly 99% of the repertoires. A TCS score was defined as the ratio of F50 (clonal expansion) to E x V (chaos), with BLOSUM62-based TCRdist applied between CDR3 peptides within each V-J. Welch's t-statistics and random forest reduced around 510 V-J features to roughly 13, which were used in a naive Bayes classifier (R e1071). Starting from the raw public reads, TCRdb applied fastp trimming at Q25, assembled clones with MiXCR and retained in-frame beta chains. Every CDR3 protein is listed once, alongside the most common genes and DNA of its rows. The authors' filters were not applied to this entry. The sample data list hundreds of thousands of distinct CDR3 sequences, and about 19% of these were observed just once. About 3.7% of the sample goes to the ten largest clones.

The data are from a study of T cells in Graves' hyperthyroidism and ophthalmopathy (dated by TCRdb to the late 2010s). Looking at the study overall: Peripheral blood samples were taken at initial diagnosis, before any treatment was given. The approximately 100 discovery patients were randomly split 7:3 into training and test sets. TCR Vbeta CDR3 sequencing of 135 peripheral blood samples (roughly 43 ophthalmopathy, 75 hyperthyroidism and around 17 progressor patients) is reported in the paper. TCR V-J signatures able to tell the groups apart were searched for in a discovery cohort of 90 to 100 patients, of whom more than 40 had Graves' ophthalmopathy and roughly 58 had stable Graves' hyperthyroidism. Prospective prediction of ophthalmopathy was tested in an independent validation cohort consisting of fewer than 20 hyperthyroidism patients and approximately 16 patients who later progressed to ophthalmopathy. The study also compared thyroid tissue and blood T-cell repertoires from more than 5 Graves' hyperthyroidism patients. Following sampling, methimazole starting at 30 mg daily was given to hyperthyroidism patients, and high-dose intravenous methylprednisolone was given to ophthalmopathy patients.

From the germline V gene, CDR1 is SQVTM and CDR2 is ANQGSEA. Reading from cysteine to phenylalanine, the CDR3 counts 13 amino acids. CDR3 DNA is the only sequence kept; it has 39 bases, read in frame from the first base. Relative to germline, V is 7 bases shorter and J is 4 bases shorter, with 14 bases between their ends. Overall study results and their limits: Blood samples also contained most of the expanded thyroid clonotypes (frequency above 0.001), which suggests that blood repertoires may reflect thyroid immune responses. During validation, the model predicted progression to ophthalmopathy a median of around 7 months ahead of onset, with roughly 65% sensitivity and around 73% specificity. A model built on a 13 V-J signature distinguished ophthalmopathy from stable hyperthyroidism, reaching roughly 88% sensitivity and 81.08% specificity in cross-validation and 80%/75% in testing. No statistical method was used to fix the sample size in advance, and group allocation was not hidden from the investigators.

Stable Graves' hyperthyroidism was defined as no progression to ophthalmopathy during 18 months of follow-up. Hyperthyroidism patients were newly diagnosed, had a disease duration of under 2 months, and were aged 18 to 65 years. The study excluded patients with uncontrolled infections, other autoimmune diseases, pregnancy or lactation. Diagnoses relied on clinical symptoms, serum thyroxine and TRAb, thyroid ultrasound and orbital computed tomography. Ficoll-Paque density gradient centrifugation was used to isolate PBMCs from about 10 ml of fresh peripheral blood. Total RNA was extracted with Trizol reagent, and quality was checked on an Agilent 2100 Bioanalyzer.

The sequenced material came from blood. The chain is made from TRBV29-1 and TRBJ1-5, with no confident D gene call. The receptor was isolated from a woman under 30 with Graves' hyperthyroidism. Here the CDR3 is given as CSAASLGNQPQHF. In nucleotides, the sequence is TGCAGCGCCGCCTCTTTGGGTAATCAGCCCCAGCATTTT.